The entry below describes one T cell receptor beta chain. The antigen it binds to is not known. No much larger clone exists at a distance of one base, and base qualities are not known. This entry is derived from a study of T cell responses to AZD1222 COVID-19 vaccine (dated by TCRdb to the early 2020s). Some background on the complete study: AZD1222 recipients whose second dose came at about 4 weeks and those whose second dose came at about 12 weeks were combined into one group, since spike-specific TCR depth and breadth did not differ between the two schedules. TCR sequencing covered 230 to 250 trial participants: approximately 200 given two doses of AZD1222 and approximately 26 given two doses of MenACWY control vaccine. Trial participants were enrolled into age subgroups of 18-55, 56-69 and 70-plus years, which contained about 150, 27 and 61 TCR-sequenced participants, respectively. Paper-wide results and their limitations: Most participants were white British and females outnumbered males, and the authors suggested that clonal diversity may have been underestimated. After two AZD1222 doses, both the breadth and the depth of spike-specific TCRs were significantly higher than at day 0 and than in MenACWY recipients. Conclusions about previously exposed vaccinees are limited because only a handful of AZD1222 recipients were SARS-CoV-2 seropositive at baseline. Because no day 14 peak-response samples were available, repertoires were characterized only after the peak T cell response. In the small 56-69-year group, the increase in depth fell short of significance, most likely because of low power. The whole spike protein was spanned by vaccine-associated CD4 TCRs, and dominant responses were seen in regions 160-218 and 743-854. Reportedly, almost half of the unique spike-specific TCRs recognized epitopes lying outside the regions that are mutated in the B.1.351 and B.1.1.7 variants.

The CDR3 regions of human TCRbeta chains were analyzed by immunosequencing. Processing in the source paper ran as follows. TCRs in the repertoires were compared against a reference library of SARS-CoV-2-specific TCRs that had been generated with the MIRA antigen-specificity platform. Breadth meant the fraction of unique TCRs that were SARS-CoV-2-associated, whereas depth meant the fraction of total T cells that were SARS-CoV-2-associated. Using the MIRA data, each spike-specific TCR was assigned both to the spike region to which the TCR was reactive and to a CD4 or CD8 class. Log10-transformed breadth and depth values were compared by one-way ANOVA with Sidak's multiple comparisons tests. Here the immuneACCESS table is served through TCRdb, limited to in-frame sequences with V and J called. Missing clones are a known gap in these copies; in checked studies unresolved V genes cover under half, and the rest lacks a known reason. V, J and clone size reflect that table, while D and trimming were determined from the DNA. The sample table holds 150,000 to 200,000 clones, of which approximately 93% were seen once. The ten largest clonotypes hold around 4.3% of the sample.

The CDR3 contains 18 residues, cysteine and phenylalanine counted. Only the CDR3 region is kept as DNA, spanning 54 bases read in frame from base 1. Unmatched junction bases come to 14, with V trimmed by 6 bases and J by 5 bases. CDR1 and CDR2 are drawn from the germline V gene: SGHRS, YFSETQ. Explained via the paper, the time point label denotes: baseline before first vaccination. The vaccinee samples were drawn from two UK trials, COV001 and COV002, one of which was a single-blind randomized controlled phase 2/3 trial testing AZD1222 (ChAdOx1 nCoV-19) in healthy adults. For TCRbeta chain sequencing, PBMC samples from trial participants were taken at day 0 and at day 28 after the second dose.

The sequence derives from an adult in good health. The sequence links TRBV5-1 to TRBJ2-2, with 12 junctional bases fitting TRBD2. Here the sequenced sample was peripheral blood, taken on day 0 of AZD1222 vaccination. The CDR3 reads as follows: CASTRTGTSGPGTGELFF. DNA sequence: TGCGCCAGCACCAGGACCGGGACTAGCGGGCCGGGGACCGGGGAGCTGTTTTTT.